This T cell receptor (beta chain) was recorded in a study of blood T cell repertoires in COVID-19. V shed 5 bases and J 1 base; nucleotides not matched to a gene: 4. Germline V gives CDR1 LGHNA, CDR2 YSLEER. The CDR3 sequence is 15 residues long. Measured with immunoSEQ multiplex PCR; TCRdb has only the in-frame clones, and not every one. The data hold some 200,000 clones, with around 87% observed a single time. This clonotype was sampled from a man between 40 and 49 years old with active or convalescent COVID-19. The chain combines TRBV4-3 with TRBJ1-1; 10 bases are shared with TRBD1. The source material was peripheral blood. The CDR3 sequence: CASSSWTGGNTEAFF. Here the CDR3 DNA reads TGCGCCAGCAGCAGCTGGACAGGGGGGAACACTGAAGCTTTCTTT.